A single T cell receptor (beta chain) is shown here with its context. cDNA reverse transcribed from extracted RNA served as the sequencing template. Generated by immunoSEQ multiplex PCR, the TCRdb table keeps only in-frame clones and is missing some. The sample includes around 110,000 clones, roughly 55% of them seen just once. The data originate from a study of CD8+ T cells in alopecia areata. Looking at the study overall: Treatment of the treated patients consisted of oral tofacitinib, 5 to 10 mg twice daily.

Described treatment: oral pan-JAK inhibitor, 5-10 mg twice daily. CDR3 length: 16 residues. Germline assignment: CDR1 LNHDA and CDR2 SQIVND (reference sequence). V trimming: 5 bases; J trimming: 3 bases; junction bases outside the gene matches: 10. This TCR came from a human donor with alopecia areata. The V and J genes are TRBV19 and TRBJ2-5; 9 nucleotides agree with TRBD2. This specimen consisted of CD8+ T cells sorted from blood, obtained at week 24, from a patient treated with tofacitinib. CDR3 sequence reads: CASSPKFSGGKETQYF. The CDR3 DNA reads TGTGCCAGTAGTCCGAAGTTTAGCGGGGGAAAAGAGACCCAGTACTTC. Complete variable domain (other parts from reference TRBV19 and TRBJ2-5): DGGITQSPKYLFRKEGQNVTLSCEQNLNHDAMYWYRQDPGQGLRLIYYSQIVNDFQKGDIAEGYSVSREKKESFPLTVTSAQKNPTAFYLCASSPKFSGGKETQYFGPGTRLLVL.